One T cell receptor (beta chain) is described in this entry. Only one count was recorded for this clone. Its specific antigen is unknown. It has no much larger one-base neighbor in the sample; base qualities were not kept. The CDR3 numbers 15 residues from cysteine through phenylalanine. Only the CDR3 region is kept as DNA, spanning 45 bases read in frame from base 1. CDR1 and CDR2, looked up from the germline V gene, are MGHRA and YSYEKL. V lost 2 bases and J lost 2 bases; the stretch between them is 10 bases long. The method behind the library was the immunoSEQ multiplex PCR assay. TCRdb limited this immuneACCESS table to in-frame rearrangements with V and J called. A share of clones is missing; checked studies link under half to unresolved V genes, and the rest is unexplained. The sample table shows around 100,000 clones, and approximately 92% are seen once. The top ten hold around 1.2% of the sample.

The data stem from a study of T cell changes during pregnancy in multiple sclerosis (dated by TCRdb to between 2019 and 2020). For the study in its entirety: Changes in the T cell repertoire over the course of pregnancy were examined in this study in women with multiple sclerosis.

Material: peripheral blood, obtained in the second trimester of pregnancy. The TCR was taken from a female donor with multiple sclerosis, enrolled in a pregnancy study. Recombination joined TRBV4-1 with TRBJ1-3; there is no confident call for the D gene. The CDR3 loop reads CASSQPAGTGNTIYF. The bases read TGCGCCAGCAGCCAACCAGCAGGTACTGGAAACACCATATATTTT.